Listed below are T cell receptor beta chains from one sample, sequenced in a study of blood T cell repertoires in COVID-19. Repertoires were generated with immunoSEQ multiplex PCR, while TCRdb's copy carries only in-frame clones and drops some. The table includes 75,000 to 100,000 clones, roughly 83% detected once. Sequencing used peripheral blood. The origin of the receptors is a human donor in a cohort sampled during active COVID-19. The CDR3 runs from the conserved cysteine through the conserved F or W. The D gene is left open where the match is weak. Size tells how often a clone was seen (once, few, many) or the class of an expanded clone, and some rows leave it out.

v_call: TRBV7-8
j_call: TRBJ2-7
d_call: -
clone_size: -
cdr3_aa: CASSLAGEASARASYEQYF
cdr3_nt: TGTGCCAGCAGCTTAGCAGGTGAAGCTAGCGCCAGGGCCTCCTACGAGCAGTACTTC

v_call: TRBV10-3
j_call: TRBJ2-7
d_call: -
clone_size: -
cdr3_aa: CAISDRAGDVHEQYF
cdr3_nt: TGTGCCATCAGTGATCGGGCAGGGGATGTCCACGAGCAGTACTTC

v_call: TRBV2
j_call: TRBJ2-3
d_call: TRBD2
clone_size: -
cdr3_aa: CASRGLVATDTQYF
cdr3_nt: TGTGCCAGCAGGGGACTAGTCGCCACAGATACGCAGTATTTT

v_call: TRBV6-6
j_call: TRBJ2-1
d_call: -
clone_size: -
cdr3_aa: CASGKTSPAWFF
cdr3_nt: TGTGCCAGCGGAAAGACTTCCCCTGCGTGGTTCTTC

v_call: TRBV2
j_call: TRBJ1-4
d_call: -
clone_size: -
cdr3_aa: CASSEGRLPNEKLFF
cdr3_nt: TGTGCCAGCAGTGAAGGCAGGCTACCTAATGAAAAACTGTTTTTT

v_call: TRBV6-6
j_call: TRBJ1-6
d_call: TRBD1
clone_size: -
cdr3_aa: CASSQMGGQGLLTLHF
cdr3_nt: TGTGCCAGCAGTCAGATGGGGGGACAGGGGCTTCTAACCCTCCACTTT

v_call: TRBV28
j_call: TRBJ1-4
d_call: -
clone_size: -
cdr3_aa: CASSRQRNEKLFF
cdr3_nt: TGTGCCAGCAGTCGGCAGAGGAATGAAAAACTGTTTTTT

v_call: TRBV5-1
j_call: TRBJ2-3
d_call: TRBD2
clone_size: -
cdr3_aa: CASRPGSGKATDTQYF
cdr3_nt: TGCGCCAGCAGGCCGGGCAGCGGGAAAGCCACAGATACGCAGTATTTT

v_call: TRBV12-3/TRBV12-4
j_call: TRBJ2-3
d_call: -
clone_size: -
cdr3_aa: CASSQGTTDTQYF
cdr3_nt: TGTGCCAGCAGTCAGGGGACCACAGATACGCAGTATTTT

v_call: TRBV11-3
j_call: TRBJ2-1
d_call: TRBD2
clone_size: -
cdr3_aa: CASSLFSGASGEDNEQFF
cdr3_nt: TGTGCCAGCAGCTTATTTTCAGGTGCTAGCGGAGAGGACAATGAGCAGTTCTTC

v_call: TRBV6-5
j_call: TRBJ1-3
d_call: TRBD1
clone_size: -
cdr3_aa: CASSYADRGGNTIYF
cdr3_nt: TGTGCCAGCAGTTACGCAGACAGGGGTGGAAACACCATATATTTT

v_call: TRBV5-1
j_call: TRBJ2-5
d_call: -
clone_size: -
cdr3_aa: CASSLEAGAGETQYF
cdr3_nt: TGCGCCAGCAGCTTGGAGGCAGGGGCAGGGGAGACCCAGTACTTC

v_call: TRBV19
j_call: TRBJ1-5
d_call: -
clone_size: once
cdr3_aa: CASSLSLGNQPQHF
cdr3_nt: TGTGCCAGTAGTCTGTCTTTAGGCAATCAGCCCCAGCATTTT

v_call: TRBV7-6
j_call: TRBJ2-7
d_call: TRBD1
clone_size: -
cdr3_aa: CASSLGTGVAYEQYF
cdr3_nt: TGTGCCAGCAGCCTTGGGACAGGGGTTGCCTACGAGCAGTACTTC

v_call: TRBV27
j_call: TRBJ1-6
d_call: TRBD1
clone_size: -
cdr3_aa: CASSWAGTGRRGALHF
cdr3_nt: TGTGCCAGCAGTTGGGCCGGGACAGGTCGTAGGGGGGCCCTCCACTTT

v_call: TRBV6-5
j_call: TRBJ2-7
d_call: TRBD2
clone_size: -
cdr3_aa: CASSTSGLTYEQYF
cdr3_nt: TGTGCCAGCAGTACTAGCGGGCTAACCTACGAGCAGTACTTC

v_call: TRBV6-4
j_call: TRBJ1-4
d_call: -
clone_size: -
cdr3_aa: CASSVVGKESTNEKLFF
cdr3_nt: TGTGCCAGCAGTGTGGTCGGTAAGGAGTCAACTAATGAAAAACTGTTTTTT

v_call: TRBV19
j_call: TRBJ1-4
d_call: -
clone_size: -
cdr3_aa: CASSIQILDEKLFF
cdr3_nt: TGTGCCAGTAGTATACAGATCCTCGATGAAAAACTGTTTTTT

v_call: TRBV11-2
j_call: TRBJ1-5
d_call: TRBD1
clone_size: -
cdr3_aa: CASSSAGTGGGQPQHF
cdr3_nt: TGTGCCAGCAGCTCCGCCGGGACAGGGGGTGGTCAGCCCCAGCATTTT

v_call: TRBV10-1
j_call: TRBJ2-1
d_call: -
clone_size: -
cdr3_aa: CASSGGSVYNEQFF
cdr3_nt: TGCGCCAGCAGTGGAGGCTCCGTATACAATGAGCAGTTCTTC

v_call: TRBV3-1/TRBV3-2
j_call: TRBJ2-7
d_call: -
clone_size: -
cdr3_aa: CASSQAPHEQYF
cdr3_nt: TGTGCCAGCAGCCAAGCTCCCCACGAGCAGTACTTC

v_call: TRBV7-2
j_call: TRBJ2-1
d_call: -
clone_size: -
cdr3_aa: CASSLSTGRDEQFF
cdr3_nt: TGTGCCAGCAGCCTCTCGACAGGTCGCGATGAGCAGTTCTTC

v_call: TRBV2
j_call: TRBJ2-5
d_call: -
clone_size: -
cdr3_aa: CASRAGFQETQYF
cdr3_nt: TGTGCCAGCAGAGCAGGATTCCAAGAGACCCAGTACTTC

v_call: TRBV29-1
j_call: TRBJ2-7
d_call: TRBD2
clone_size: -
cdr3_aa: CSVYVAGTSSYEQYF
cdr3_nt: TGCAGCGTTTATGTAGCCGGGACTAGCAGCTACGAGCAGTACTTC

v_call: TRBV12-3/TRBV12-4
j_call: TRBJ1-1
d_call: -
clone_size: -
cdr3_aa: CASSLPGREAFF
cdr3_nt: TGTGCCAGCAGTTTGCCGGGAAGAGAAGCTTTCTTT

v_call: TRBV2
j_call: TRBJ2-3
d_call: -
clone_size: once
cdr3_aa: CASSPSTDTQYF
cdr3_nt: TGTGCCAGCAGCCCTTCCACAGATACGCAGTATTTT

v_call: TRBV6-5
j_call: TRBJ1-2
d_call: TRBD1
clone_size: -
cdr3_aa: CASSFMGQSGGYTF
cdr3_nt: TGTGCCAGCAGTTTTATGGGACAGAGTGGTGGCTACACCTTC

v_call: TRBV18
j_call: TRBJ2-3
d_call: -
clone_size: -
cdr3_aa: CASSPNSPTDTQYF
cdr3_nt: TGTGCCAGCTCACCAAACAGCCCCACAGATACGCAGTATTTT

v_call: TRBV5-4
j_call: TRBJ2-1
d_call: TRBD1
clone_size: -
cdr3_aa: CASSGAPGQGSNEQFF
cdr3_nt: TGTGCCAGCAGCGGGGCACCGGGACAGGGGTCAAATGAGCAGTTCTTC

v_call: TRBV7-2
j_call: TRBJ2-7
d_call: -
clone_size: -
cdr3_aa: CASGRYGDEQYF
cdr3_nt: TGTGCCAGCGGTAGGTACGGGGACGAGCAGTACTTC

v_call: TRBV5-4
j_call: TRBJ1-1
d_call: -
clone_size: -
cdr3_aa: CASSTGSSNTEAFF
cdr3_nt: TGTGCCAGCAGCACCGGGTCGTCGAACACTGAAGCTTTCTTT

v_call: TRBV4-2
j_call: TRBJ1-2
d_call: -
clone_size: -
cdr3_aa: CASSQPGRDGYTF
cdr3_nt: TGTGCCAGCAGCCAGCCGGGGAGAGATGGCTACACCTTC

v_call: TRBV6-5
j_call: TRBJ1-2
d_call: -
clone_size: -
cdr3_aa: CASRGGGAYGYTF
cdr3_nt: TGTGCCAGCAGGGGAGGGGGGGCTTATGGCTACACCTTC

v_call: TRBV4-1
j_call: TRBJ1-2
d_call: -
clone_size: -
cdr3_aa: CASSQEPLQAVYGYTF
cdr3_nt: TGCGCCAGCAGCCAAGAGCCCCTACAGGCCGTCTATGGCTACACCTTC

v_call: TRBV5-4
j_call: TRBJ1-2
d_call: -
clone_size: -
cdr3_aa: CASSLGRGSPNYGYTF
cdr3_nt: TGTGCCAGCAGCTTGGGGCGGGGCAGCCCTAACTATGGCTACACCTTC

v_call: TRBV28
j_call: TRBJ1-4
d_call: TRBD1
clone_size: few
cdr3_aa: CASSKGRGATNEKLFF
cdr3_nt: TGTGCCAGCAGTAAAGGCAGGGGGGCAACTAATGAAAAACTGTTTTTT

v_call: TRBV19
j_call: TRBJ2-6
d_call: -
clone_size: -
cdr3_aa: CASRQGNGANVLTF
cdr3_nt: TGTGCCAGTAGGCAGGGGAATGGGGCCAACGTCCTGACTTTC

v_call: TRBV27
j_call: TRBJ2-1
d_call: -
clone_size: -
cdr3_aa: CASSLSRGLLSINEQFF
cdr3_nt: TGTGCCAGCAGTTTATCCAGGGGCCTTCTATCAATCAATGAGCAGTTCTTC

v_call: TRBV2
j_call: TRBJ2-1
d_call: -
clone_size: -
cdr3_aa: CASSPREDYNEQFF
cdr3_nt: TGTGCCAGCAGCCCAAGGGAGGATTACAATGAGCAGTTCTTC

v_call: TRBV6-6
j_call: TRBJ2-7
d_call: -
clone_size: -
cdr3_aa: CASSPRWAGYEQYF
cdr3_nt: TGTGCCAGCAGTCCCCGTTGGGCAGGGTACGAGCAGTACTTC

v_call: TRBV7-9
j_call: TRBJ1-4
d_call: -
clone_size: -
cdr3_aa: CASSIAYSTTNEKLFF
cdr3_nt: TGTGCCAGCAGCATAGCGTACTCTACAACTAATGAAAAACTGTTTTTT